The subject of this entry is one T cell receptor beta chain. Its specificity is unknown. This entry is derived from a study of cytomegalovirus exposure and HLA in healthy donors. Overall study: The study placed around 85% of its approximately 380 genotyped donors in the Caucasian-associated ancestry cluster.

Primers included in the PCR were 60 Vbeta and 13 Jbeta primers. The table came from immunoSEQ multiplex PCR; TCRdb's copy has only in-frame clones and leaves some out. This sample has roughly 170,000 clones, with roughly four fifths found just once. There are 11 residues in the CDR3. Looked up from germline, CDR1 is LNHNV and CDR2 is YYDKDF (reference sequence). V dropped 6 bases and J dropped 3 bases, with 5 bases sitting between them. Findings of the study overall: Testing in vitro showed a few CMV-associated chains specific for CMV antigens.

Sequenced material: PBMCs. The chain employs TRBV15 and TRBJ1-2, with D maybe TRBD1 (5 bases). The sequence was obtained from a girl aged 5-17 years in good health and CMV-seropositive. The CDR3 DNA follows: TGTGCCACCAGACAGGACTATGGCTACACCTTC. This translates into CATRQDYGYTF.